This is a list of T cell receptor beta chains from one sample in a study of post-analysis software for immune sequencing data. MiXCR, applied by TCRdb to the PCR reads, yields one record per CDR3 protein. The table has hundreds of thousands of distinct CDR3 sequences, around 47% seen once. The sample consisted of blood. All receptors derive from a girl aged 5-17 years with multiple sclerosis. Both conserved end residues are trimmed from each CDR3.

J gene: TRBJ2-3; V gene: TRBV2; CDR3 protein: ASKTSGESTDTQY
J gene: TRBJ2-7; V gene: TRBV5-1; CDR3 protein: ASSLEPAPYEQY
J gene: TRBJ2-1; V gene: TRBV28; CDR3 protein: ASNSGTRYDEQF
J gene: TRBJ2-4; V gene: TRBV2; CDR3 protein: ASSVGFPPGAKNIQY
J gene: TRBJ2-5; V gene: TRBV10-3; CDR3 protein: AITLRTVAQETQY
J gene: TRBJ2-7; V gene: TRBV12-3/TRBV12-4; CDR3 protein: ASSLGGGQMYEQY
J gene: TRBJ2-1; V gene: TRBV12-5; CDR3 protein: ASGLARTITKQF
J gene: TRBJ2-3; V gene: TRBV7-9; CDR3 protein: ASSDPFRAKMDSDTQY
J gene: TRBJ1-4; V gene: TRBV7-9; CDR3 protein: ASSLPGTATNEKLF
J gene: TRBJ1-5; V gene: TRBV12-3/TRBV12-4; CDR3 protein: ASSLWDRANQPQH
J gene: TRBJ2-5; V gene: TRBV7-7; CDR3 protein: ASSLGAGEETQY
J gene: TRBJ2-3; V gene: TRBV20-1; CDR3 protein: SARGDPIADTQY
J gene: TRBJ2-5; V gene: TRBV4-2; CDR3 protein: ASSPGAEDQETQY
J gene: TRBJ1-6; V gene: TRBV7-2; CDR3 protein: ASSLLRATRNSPLH
J gene: TRBJ1-2; V gene: TRBV12-3/TRBV12-4; CDR3 protein: ASRRDGRPWGYT
J gene: TRBJ2-5; V gene: TRBV5-1; CDR3 protein: ASSSLPGGQETQY
J gene: TRBJ2-1; V gene: TRBV12-3/TRBV12-4; CDR3 protein: ASSFGTGSYNEQF
J gene: TRBJ2-1; V gene: TRBV5-1; CDR3 protein: ASSLAGGQHNEQF
J gene: TRBJ1-2; V gene: TRBV12-3/TRBV12-4; CDR3 protein: ASSSASRQTRYT
J gene: TRBJ1-2; V gene: TRBV7-9; CDR3 protein: ASSLVAVNYGYT
J gene: TRBJ2-1; V gene: TRBV7-9; CDR3 protein: ASSSGTGGKPYDEQF